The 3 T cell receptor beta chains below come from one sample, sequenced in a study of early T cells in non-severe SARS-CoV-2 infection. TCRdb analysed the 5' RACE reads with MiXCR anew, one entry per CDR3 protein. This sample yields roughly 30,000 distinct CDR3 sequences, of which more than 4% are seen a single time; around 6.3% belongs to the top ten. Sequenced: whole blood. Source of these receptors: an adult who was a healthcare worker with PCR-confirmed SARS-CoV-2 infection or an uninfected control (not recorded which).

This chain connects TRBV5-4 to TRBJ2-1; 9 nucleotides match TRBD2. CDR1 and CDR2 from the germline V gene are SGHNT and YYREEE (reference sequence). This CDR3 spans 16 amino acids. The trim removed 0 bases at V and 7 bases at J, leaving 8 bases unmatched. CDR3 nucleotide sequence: TGTGCCAGCAGCTTGGCAGGGGCGGGAGGGTTGAATGAGCAGTTCTTC. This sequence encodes CASSLAGAGGLNEQFF.

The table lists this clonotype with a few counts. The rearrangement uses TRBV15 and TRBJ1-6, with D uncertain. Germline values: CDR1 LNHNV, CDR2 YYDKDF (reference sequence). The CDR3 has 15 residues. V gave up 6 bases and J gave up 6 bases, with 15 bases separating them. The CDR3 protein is CATSNTVIFNSPLHF. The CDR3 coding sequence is TGTGCCACCAGTAATACCGTTATTTTTAATTCACCCCTCCACTTT.

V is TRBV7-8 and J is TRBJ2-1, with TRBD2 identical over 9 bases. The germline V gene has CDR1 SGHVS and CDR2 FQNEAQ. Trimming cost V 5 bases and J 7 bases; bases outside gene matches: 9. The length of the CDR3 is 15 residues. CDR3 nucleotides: TGTGCCAGCAGCCCGCGGGAGGGTACGGAGAATGAGCAGTTCTTC. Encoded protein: CASSPREGTENEQFF.